The present TCR beta chain was sequenced within a study of PD-L1 blockade in urothelial cancer. Study in general: Blood analysis was done at 3 weeks (second dose) and 6 weeks after treatment began. Among blood samples, the median T cell count was approximately 150,000.

V was shortened by 0 bases and J by 2 bases, with 14 bases between the two germline ends. The germline CDR1 and CDR2 sequences are SQVTM and ANQGSEA. The CDR3 contains 16 residues. In each PCR, synthetic TCR analog templates were spiked in. Assay used: immunoSEQ multiplex PCR; TCRdb lists only in-frame clones, some missing. The sample consists of 75,000 to 95,000 clones, 90% to 95% of them appearing once. There were between 1 and 8 samples from each patient, taken pretreatment and on-treatment. The sample here was PBMCs, taken around atezolizumab (anti-PD-L1) treatment. This TCR was recovered from a man aged 55 to 69 with urothelial cancer. The rearrangement uses TRBV29-1 and TRBJ2-1; TRBD2 might be the D (5 bases). CDR3 region: CSVEDLRARAYNEQFF. The CDR3 DNA reads as TGCAGCGTTGAAGACCTGAGGGCGCGTGCCTACAATGAGCAGTTCTTC.